This entry lists 16 T cell receptor beta chains sequenced from one sample in a study of blood T cell repertoires in COVID-19. The assay was immunoSEQ multiplex PCR, and TCRdb's table has in-frame clones only and misses some. In the table there are hundreds of thousands of clones, 75% to 85% of which are singletons. Sequenced: peripheral blood. Receptors originate from a human donor in a cohort sampled during active COVID-19.

CDR3 coding DNA: TGTGCCAGCAGTGACACGGACAGCTCCTACAATGAGCAGTTCTTC. Translation: CASSDTDSSYNEQFF. This chain connects TRBV6-4 to TRBJ2-1; tentative D call: TRBD1 (6 bases). CDR3 size: 15 residues. V was trimmed by 2 bases and J by 0 bases, leaving 8 bases between them. The V gene's germline CDR1 is MRHNA and CDR2 SNTAGT.

In its sample, this clone was seen once. V and J are TRBV3-1 (or the pseudogene TRBV3-2) and TRBJ2-2, with D possibly being TRBD1 (5 bases). The V end lost 1 base, the J end lost 3 bases, and 9 bases lay between the germline ends. Germline lookup yields CDR1 LGHDT and CDR2 YNNKEL (reference sequence). The CDR3 length is 15 residues. CDR3 bases: TGTGCCAGCAGCCAAGTTGGGGCCCACACCGGGGAGCTGTTTTTT. Translating it yields CASSQVGAHTGELFF.

V usage is TRBV30 and J usage is TRBJ2-7; 8 bases are shared with TRBD1. Germline V lookup: CDR1 GTSNPN, CDR2 SVGIG (reference sequence). This CDR3 region has 11 residues. The trim removed 5 bases at V and 5 bases at J, leaving 2 bases unmatched. CDR3 sequence reads: CAWGQGHEQYF. In DNA form, the CDR3 reads TGTGCCTGGGGACAGGGCCACGAGCAGTACTTC.

The chain carries TRBV3-1 (or the pseudogene TRBV3-2) and TRBJ2-3; TRBD2 matches 10 bases. This CDR3 is 15 amino acids long. After removal of 3 bases from V and 4 bases from J, the junction contained 4 bases not matched to a gene. Germline lookup yields CDR1 LGHDT and CDR2 YNNKEL (reference sequence). DNA for the CDR3: TGTGCCAGCAGCCAGCTAGCGGGGGTGGCAGATACGCAGTATTTT. Its protein is CASSQLAGVADTQYF.

The chain uses TRBV6-4 and TRBJ2-2; tentatively, D is TRBD2 (5 bases). The CDR3 sequence is 16 residues long. V was pared by 6 bases and J by 4 bases, with 18 bases between. Per the germline V gene, CDR1 is MRHNA and CDR2 is SNTAGT. The CDR3 region has the DNA TGTGCCAGCAGCCAAAACCTAGTGGACTTCACCGGGGAGCTGTTTTTT. Amino acid sequence: CASSQNLVDFTGELFF.

This sequence joins TRBV7-9 and TRBJ1-5; tentative D call: TRBD1 (6 bases). The length of the CDR3 is 13 residues. Trimming cost V 5 bases and J 8 bases, with 13 bases left between them. Looked up from germline, CDR1 is SEHNR and CDR2 is FQNEAQ (reference sequence). CDR3: CASSEGGIKPQHF. The CDR3 DNA follows: TGTGCCAGCAGCGAAGGGGGTATTAAGCCCCAGCATTTT.

This chain connects TRBV4-2 to TRBJ1-1; D might be TRBD1 (6 bases). This CDR3 is 14 amino acids long. Germline CDR1 reads LGHNA; CDR2 reads YNFKEQ. Trimming stripped 0 bases from V and 10 bases from J, with 15 bases between. The CDR3 here is CASSQDLGTRIAFF. CDR3 sequence (DNA): TGTGCCAGCAGCCAAGATTTAGGGACAAGGATAGCTTTCTTT.

The chain uses TRBV10-3 and TRBJ1-1; TRBD1 agrees at 8 bases. Germline V gives CDR1 ENHRY, CDR2 SYGVKD. This CDR3 comprises 14 residues. The junction had 3 bases not matched to a gene; V was cut back by 6 bases and J by 0 bases. The CDR3 sequence: CAISEDRVNTEAFF. CDR3 nucleotide sequence: TGTGCCATCAGCGAGGACAGGGTGAACACTGAAGCTTTCTTT.

This clone was detected only once. In DNA, the CDR3 is TGTGCCAGCAGCAAAGAATCGCGGACAACTAACTATGGCTACACCTTC. Its translation is CASSKESRTTNYGYTF. This chain connects TRBV21-1 to TRBJ1-2; the D call of TRBD1 is as the table states it, not checked on the DNA. TRBV21-1 has pseudogene status. The CDR3 length is 16 residues.

The J gene is TRBJ1-4, the V gene TRBV2; possible D gene TRBD1, 6 bases. Per germline, CDR1 SNHLY and CDR2 FYNNEI. CDR3 length: 15 residues. The ends were cut back, 4 bases at V and 7 bases at J, with 16 bases in the middle. CDR3 amino acids: CASSVQGFFSEKLFF. The CDR3 nucleotides read TGTGCCAGCAGTGTACAGGGATTTTTTAGTGAAAAACTGTTTTTT. Full variable domain (remainder filled in from reference TRBV2 and TRBJ1-4): EPEVTQTPSHQVTQMGQEVILRCVPISNHLYFYWYRQILGQKVEFLVSFYNNEISEKSEIFDDQFSVERPDGSNFTLKIRSTKLEDSAMYFCASSVQGFFSEKLFFGSGTQLSVL.

This chain links TRBV12-3 or TRBV12-4 with TRBJ2-1, with no clear D. Trimming removed 3 bases from V and 9 bases from J, with 9 bases in between. This CDR3 region has 12 residues. The CDR3 DNA sequence: TGTGCCAGCAGTTTTCTAGAAATTGAGCAGTTCTTC. It encodes CASSFLEIEQFF.

This rearrangement joins TRBV5-4 to TRBJ1-3, with 7 positions matching TRBD1. This CDR3 comprises 15 residues. From germline, CDR1 is SGHNT and CDR2 YYREEE (reference sequence). V was clipped by 3 bases and J by 4 bases; unmatched bases: 7. CDR3: CASSSDRAAGNTIYF. The CDR3 nucleotides are TGTGCCAGCAGCTCTGACAGGGCGGCAGGAAACACCATATATTTT.

The CDR3 region is CATRTGTNYGYTF. CDR3 bases: TGTGCCACCCGGACGGGGACTAACTATGGCTACACCTTC. The J gene is TRBJ1-2, the V gene TRBV5-4; D unclear. The V end lost 9 bases, the J end lost 0 bases, and 12 bases lay between the germline ends. The CDR3 sequence is 13 residues long. Germline V gene lookup returns CDR1 SGHNT and CDR2 YYREEE (reference sequence).

The chain joins TRBV7-2 to TRBJ2-7; D is perhaps TRBD1 (5 bases). The germline gives CDR1 SGHTA, CDR2 FQGNSA. The length of the CDR3 is 14 residues. Trimming shortened V by 5 bases and J by 6 bases, and 17 bases separated the two germline ends. The CDR3 coding sequence is TGTGCCAGCAGCCCGTCAGCCTGGGGCGTCGAGCAGTACTTC. Amino acids: CASSPSAWGVEQYF.

The chain links TRBV6-6 to TRBJ2-1; the D gene is possibly TRBD2 (5 bases). The CDR3 sequence is 13 residues long. The V gene's germline CDR1 is MNHNY and CDR2 SVGAGI (reference sequence). V gave up 4 bases and J gave up 12 bases, with 16 bases separating them. The CDR3 DNA follows: TGTGCCAGCAGTTCTAGAGCGGTCCGGGTGCAGTTCTTC. Protein product: CASSSRAVRVQFF.

The rearrangement uses TRBV5-4 and TRBJ2-3; 9 nucleotides agree with TRBD2. Germline loops: CDR1 SGHNT, CDR2 YYREEE (reference sequence). This CDR3 has 16 residues. V shed 0 bases, J shed 5 bases, and the junction held 7 bases outside the gene matches. The DNA of the CDR3 is TGTGCCAGCAGCTTGGCCCTAGCGGGGCCTCGAGATACGCAGTATTTT. It specifies CASSLALAGPRDTQYF.